The 6 T cell receptor beta chains presented below share a single source sample, sequenced in a study of blood T cell repertoires in COVID-19. The method was immunoSEQ multiplex PCR; TCRdb's version includes in-frame clones alone and lacks a portion of them. The sample includes 70,000 or so clones, 80% seen only once; the top ten take roughly 9.7%. Sequencing input: peripheral blood. These receptor sequences come from a human donor in a cohort sampled during active COVID-19.

The genes are TRBV9 and TRBJ2-3, with 7 bases identical to TRBD2. The CDR3 covers 16 residues. Germline lookup yields CDR1 SGDLS and CDR2 YYNGEE. Trimming at V came to 1 base and at J to 12 bases, leaving 17 bases not matched to a gene. CDR3 DNA: TGTGCCAGCAGCGTACAGGCGGGAGACCCCGTCCTCAGTCAGTATTTT. Its translation is CASSVQAGDPVLSQYF.

The CDR3 reads CASSQGLPDTEAFF. The CDR3 DNA reads as TGTGCCAGTAGCCAAGGACTCCCCGACACTGAAGCTTTCTTT. The rearrangement links TRBV19 to TRBJ1-1, with no clear D. Deletions cut 6 bases from V and 3 bases from J, with 14 bases between. Looked up from germline, CDR1 is LNHDA and CDR2 is SQIVND (reference sequence). The CDR3 extends over 14 amino acids. The full variable domain, with the rest looked up from reference TRBV19 and TRBJ1-1, is DGGITQSPKYLFRKEGQNVTLSCEQNLNHDAMYWYRQDPGQGLRLIYYSQIVNDFQKGDIAEGYSVSREKKESFPLTVTSAQKNPTAFYLCASSQGLPDTEAFFGQGTRLTVV.

The chain employs TRBV3-1 (or the pseudogene TRBV3-2) and TRBJ1-4, with D possibly being TRBD1 (5 bases). Germline V gene sequence: CDR1 LGHDT, CDR2 YNNKEL (reference sequence). V was clipped by 0 bases and J by 4 bases, with 15 bases between them. The CDR3 consists of 17 residues. The CDR3 here is CASSQEIPRGFNEKLFF. The CDR3 DNA reads as TGTGCCAGCAGCCAAGAGATCCCTCGGGGGTTTAATGAAAAACTGTTTTTT.

The chain carries TRBV4-3 and TRBJ2-7; TRBD2 aligns across 10 bases. The junction had 14 bases not matched to a gene; V was cut back by 0 bases and J by 6 bases. CDR3 size: 18 residues. In germline, CDR1 is LGHNA, CDR2 YSLEER. In nucleotides, the CDR3 is TGCGCCAGCAGCCAAGATCGGGCTAGCGGGAGTGTATTAGGCGAGCAGTACTTC. This gives the protein CASSQDRASGSVLGEQYF.

V and J are TRBV28 and TRBJ2-7, with TRBD2 identical over 7 bases. The CDR3 consists of 15 residues. The ends lost 8 bases at V and 3 bases at J; junction bases unmatched: 13. The V gene's germline CDR1 is MDHEN and CDR2 SYDVKM. CDR3: CASATLQAGVYEQYF. The CDR3 DNA follows: TGTGCCAGCGCCACCCTACAGGCGGGGGTCTACGAGCAGTACTTC. Full variable domain (missing parts from reference TRBV28 and TRBJ2-7): DVKVTQSSRYLVKRTGEKVFLECVQDMDHENMFWYRQDPGLGLRLIYFSYDVKMKEKGDIPEGYSVSREKKERFSLILESASTNQTSMYLCASATLQAGVYEQYFGPGTRLTVT.

The chain has TRBV10-3 and TRBJ2-7; maybe TRBD1 (6 bases). Trimming removed 1 base at V and 5 bases at J, with 9 bases between. This CDR3 region has 13 residues. Germline loops: CDR1 ENHRY, CDR2 SYGVKD. The CDR3 is CAISELGAHEQYF. Written as DNA, the CDR3 is TGTGCCATCAGTGAGTTGGGGGCCCACGAGCAGTACTTC.